These 2 T cell receptor beta chains were sequenced from one sample in a study of cytomegalovirus exposure and HLA in healthy donors. Some clones are missing from TCRdb's copy, which holds only in-frame ones; the method was immunoSEQ multiplex PCR. The table has fewer than 400,000 clones, about nine tenths seen once; the top ten hold about 0.91%. Input material: PBMCs. The receptors derive from a woman between 18 and 29 years old in good health and CMV-seronegative.

The chain employs TRBV27 and TRBJ2-3; possible D gene TRBD2, 5 bases. Trimming removed 6 bases from V and 6 bases from J, with 13 bases in between. Per the germline V gene, CDR1 is MNHEY and CDR2 is SMNVEV (reference sequence). The CDR3 has 13 residues. This CDR3 is CASSPGGLDTQYF. As DNA, the CDR3 is TGTGCCAGCAGCCCAGGAGGCTTGGATACGCAGTATTTT.

The V call is TRBV11-1, the J call TRBJ2-7; 9 bases are a match to TRBD1. The V segment lost 3 bases and the J segment 5 bases; nucleotides outside the gene matches: 5. From germline, CDR1 is SGHAT and CDR2 FQDESV (reference sequence). This CDR3 has 14 residues. The CDR3 nucleotides are TGTGCCAGCAGCTTGTGGGACAGGGTCGACGAGCAGTACTTC. This codes for CASSLWDRVDEQYF. The full variable domain, with the rest looked up from reference TRBV11-1 and TRBJ2-7, is EAEVAQSPRYKITEKSQAVAFWCDPISGHATLYWYRQILGQGPELLVQFQDESVVDDSQLPKDRFSAERLKGVDSTLKIQPAELGDSAMYLCASSLWDRVDEQYFGPGTRLTVT.